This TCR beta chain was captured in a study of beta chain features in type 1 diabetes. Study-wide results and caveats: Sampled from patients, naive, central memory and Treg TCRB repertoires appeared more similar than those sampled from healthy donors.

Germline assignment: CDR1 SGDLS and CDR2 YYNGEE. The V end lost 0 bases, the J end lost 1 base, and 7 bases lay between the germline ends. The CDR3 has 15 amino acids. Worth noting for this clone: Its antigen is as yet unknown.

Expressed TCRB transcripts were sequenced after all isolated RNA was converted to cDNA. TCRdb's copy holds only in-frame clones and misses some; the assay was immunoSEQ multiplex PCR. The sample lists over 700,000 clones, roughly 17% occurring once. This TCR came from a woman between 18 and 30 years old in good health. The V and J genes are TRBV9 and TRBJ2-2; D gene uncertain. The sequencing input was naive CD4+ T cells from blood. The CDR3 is CASSVGTQNTGELFF. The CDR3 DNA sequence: TGTGCCAGCAGCGTAGGCACCCAGAACACCGGGGAGCTGTTTTTT.